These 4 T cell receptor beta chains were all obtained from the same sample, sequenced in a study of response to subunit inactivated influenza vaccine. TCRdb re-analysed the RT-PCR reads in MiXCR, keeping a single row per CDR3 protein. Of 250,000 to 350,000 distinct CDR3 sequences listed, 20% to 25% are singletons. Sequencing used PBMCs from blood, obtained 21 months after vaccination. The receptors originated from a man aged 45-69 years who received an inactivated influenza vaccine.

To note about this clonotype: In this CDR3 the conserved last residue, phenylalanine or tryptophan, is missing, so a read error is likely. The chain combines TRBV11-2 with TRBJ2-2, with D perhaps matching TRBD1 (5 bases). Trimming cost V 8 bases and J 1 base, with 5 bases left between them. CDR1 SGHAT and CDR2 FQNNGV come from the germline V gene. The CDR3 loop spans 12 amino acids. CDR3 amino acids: CASGQNTGELFS. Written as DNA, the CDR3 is TGTGCCAGCGGACAGAACACCGGGGAGCTGTTTTCT.

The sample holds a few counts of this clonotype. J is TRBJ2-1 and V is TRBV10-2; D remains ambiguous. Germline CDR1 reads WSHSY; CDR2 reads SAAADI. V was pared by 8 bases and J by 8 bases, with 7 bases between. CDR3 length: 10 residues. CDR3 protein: CASGTDEQFF. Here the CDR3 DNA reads TGCGCCAGCGGTACGGATGAGCAGTTCTTC.

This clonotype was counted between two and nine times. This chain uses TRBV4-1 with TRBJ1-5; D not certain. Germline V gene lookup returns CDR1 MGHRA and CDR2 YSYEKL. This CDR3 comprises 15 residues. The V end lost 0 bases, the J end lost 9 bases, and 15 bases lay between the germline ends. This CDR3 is CASSQDEVALGPQHF. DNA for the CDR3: TGCGCCAGCAGCCAAGATGAGGTAGCGCTCGGGCCCCAGCATTTT.

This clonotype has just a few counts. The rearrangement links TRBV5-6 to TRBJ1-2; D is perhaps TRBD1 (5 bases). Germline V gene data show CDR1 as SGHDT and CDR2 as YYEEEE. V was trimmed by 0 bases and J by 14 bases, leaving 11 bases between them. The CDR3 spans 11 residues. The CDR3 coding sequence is TGTGCCAGCAGCTTGGTGGCGGGGGTGACCTTC. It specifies CASSLVAGVTF.